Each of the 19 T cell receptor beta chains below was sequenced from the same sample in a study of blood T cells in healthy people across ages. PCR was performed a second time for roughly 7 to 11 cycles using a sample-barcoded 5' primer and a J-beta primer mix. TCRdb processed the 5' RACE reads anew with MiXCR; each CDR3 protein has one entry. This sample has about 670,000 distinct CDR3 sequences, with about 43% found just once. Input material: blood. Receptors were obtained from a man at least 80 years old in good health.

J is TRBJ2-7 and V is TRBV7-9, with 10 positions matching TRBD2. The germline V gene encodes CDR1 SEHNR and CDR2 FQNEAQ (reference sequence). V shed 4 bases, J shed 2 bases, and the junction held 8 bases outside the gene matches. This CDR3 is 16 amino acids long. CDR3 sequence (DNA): TGTGCCAGCAGCTCCCCCTCTAGCGGGGGACCCTACGAGCAGTACTTC. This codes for CASSSPSSGGPYEQYF.

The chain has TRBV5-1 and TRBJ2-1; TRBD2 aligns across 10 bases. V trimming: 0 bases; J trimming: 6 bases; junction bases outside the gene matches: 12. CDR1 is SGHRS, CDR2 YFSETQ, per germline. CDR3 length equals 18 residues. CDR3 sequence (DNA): TGCGCCAGCAGCTTGGTAGTAGGGCTAGCGGGGGAAGGCAATGAGCAGTTCTTC. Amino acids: CASSLVVGLAGEGNEQFF.

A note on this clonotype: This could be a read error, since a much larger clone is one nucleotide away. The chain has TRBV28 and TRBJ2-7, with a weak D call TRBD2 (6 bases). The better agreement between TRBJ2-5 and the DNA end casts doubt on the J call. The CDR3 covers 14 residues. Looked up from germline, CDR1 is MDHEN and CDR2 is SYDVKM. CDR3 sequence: CTSSLRGVRETQYF. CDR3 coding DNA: TGTACCAGCAGTTTACGCGGGGTTCGGGAGACCCAGTACTTC.

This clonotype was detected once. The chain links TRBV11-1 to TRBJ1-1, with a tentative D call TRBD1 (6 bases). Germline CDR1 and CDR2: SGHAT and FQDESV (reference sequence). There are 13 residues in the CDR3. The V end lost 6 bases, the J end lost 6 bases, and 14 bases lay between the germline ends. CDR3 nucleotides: TGTGCCAGCAGTTACTCAGGGGCGCCTGAAGCTTTCTTT. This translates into CASSYSGAPEAFF.

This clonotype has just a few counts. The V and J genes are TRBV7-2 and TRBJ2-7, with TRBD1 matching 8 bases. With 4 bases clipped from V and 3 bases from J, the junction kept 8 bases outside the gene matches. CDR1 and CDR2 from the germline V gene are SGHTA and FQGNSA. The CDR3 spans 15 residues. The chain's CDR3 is CASSSQGAGRYEQYF. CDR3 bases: TGTGCCAGCAGCTCCCAGGGGGCGGGACGCTACGAGCAGTACTTC.

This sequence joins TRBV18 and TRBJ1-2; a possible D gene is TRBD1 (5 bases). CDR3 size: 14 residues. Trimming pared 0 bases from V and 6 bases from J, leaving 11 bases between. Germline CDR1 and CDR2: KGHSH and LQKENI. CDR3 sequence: CASSPPAGTDGYTF. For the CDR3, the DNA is TGTGCCAGCTCACCACCGGCCGGGACTGATGGCTACACCTTC.

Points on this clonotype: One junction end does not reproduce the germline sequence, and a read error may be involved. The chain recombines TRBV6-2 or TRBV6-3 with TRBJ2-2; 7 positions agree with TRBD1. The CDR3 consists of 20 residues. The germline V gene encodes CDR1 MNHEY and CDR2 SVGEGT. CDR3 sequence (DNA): TGTGCCAGCAGTCACGACAGGGTCCACCAGAAAGGGAAGAACACTGGGGAGCTGTTTTTT. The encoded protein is CASSHDRVHQKGKNTGELFF.

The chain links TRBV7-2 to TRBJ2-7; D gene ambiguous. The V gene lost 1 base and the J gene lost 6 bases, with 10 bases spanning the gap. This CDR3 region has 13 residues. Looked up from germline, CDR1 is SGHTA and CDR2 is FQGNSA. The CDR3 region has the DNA TGTGCCAGCAGCTTAGAAGTCAGTGGCGAGCAGTACTTC. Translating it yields CASSLEVSGEQYF.

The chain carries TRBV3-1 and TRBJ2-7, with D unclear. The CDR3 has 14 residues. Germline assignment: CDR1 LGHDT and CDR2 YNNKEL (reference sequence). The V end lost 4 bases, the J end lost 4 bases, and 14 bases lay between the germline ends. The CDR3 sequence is CASSPRPGSYEQYF. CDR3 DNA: TGTGCCAGCAGCCCTAGGCCTGGCAGTTACGAGCAGTACTTC.

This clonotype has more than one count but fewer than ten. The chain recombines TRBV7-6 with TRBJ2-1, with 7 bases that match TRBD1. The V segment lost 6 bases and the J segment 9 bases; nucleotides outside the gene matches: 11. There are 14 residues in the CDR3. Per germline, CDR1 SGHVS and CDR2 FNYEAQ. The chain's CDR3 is CASRPRQGGSEQFF. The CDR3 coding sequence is TGTGCCAGCAGACCCAGACAGGGTGGAAGTGAGCAGTTCTTC.

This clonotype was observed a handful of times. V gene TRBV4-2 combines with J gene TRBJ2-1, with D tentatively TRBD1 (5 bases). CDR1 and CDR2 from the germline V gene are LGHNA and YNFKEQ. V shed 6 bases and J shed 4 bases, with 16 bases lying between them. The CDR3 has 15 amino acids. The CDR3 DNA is TGTGCCAGCAGTCCAACTGATCAGGGTTACAATGAGCAGTTCTTC. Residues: CASSPTDQGYNEQFF.

The CDR3 protein is CASSTGTSPRSYNEQFF. The CDR3 DNA is TGTGCCAGCAGCACCGGGACTAGCCCCCGGTCCTACAATGAGCAGTTCTTC. V gene TRBV7-8 combines with J gene TRBJ2-1, with 9 nucleotides matching TRBD2. The V gene's germline CDR1 is SGHVS and CDR2 FQNEAQ. The CDR3 is 17 residues long. V lost 5 bases and J lost 1; bases outside the gene matches: 9.

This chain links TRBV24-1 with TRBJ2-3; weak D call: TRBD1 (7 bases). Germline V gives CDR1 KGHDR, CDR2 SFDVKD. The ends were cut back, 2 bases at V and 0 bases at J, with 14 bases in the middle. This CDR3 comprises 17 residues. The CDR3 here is CATSDWDSGSSTDTQYF. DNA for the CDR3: TGTGCCACCAGTGATTGGGACAGCGGGTCTAGCACAGATACGCAGTATTTT.

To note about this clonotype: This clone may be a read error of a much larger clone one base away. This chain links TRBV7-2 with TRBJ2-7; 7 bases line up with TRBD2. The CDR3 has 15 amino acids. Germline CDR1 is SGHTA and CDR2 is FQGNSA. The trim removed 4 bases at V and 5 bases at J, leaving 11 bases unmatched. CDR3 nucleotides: TGTGCCAGCAGCTCAGAATCCGCGGGAGTCAACGAGCAGTACTTC. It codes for CASSSESAGVNEQYF.

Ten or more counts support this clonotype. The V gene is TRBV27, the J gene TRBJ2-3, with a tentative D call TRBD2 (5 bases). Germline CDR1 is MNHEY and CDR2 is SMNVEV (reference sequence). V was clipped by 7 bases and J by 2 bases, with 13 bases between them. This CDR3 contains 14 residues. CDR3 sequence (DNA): TGTGCCAGCAAACCAGCGGCAAACACAGATACGCAGTATTTT. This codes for CASKPAANTDTQYF.

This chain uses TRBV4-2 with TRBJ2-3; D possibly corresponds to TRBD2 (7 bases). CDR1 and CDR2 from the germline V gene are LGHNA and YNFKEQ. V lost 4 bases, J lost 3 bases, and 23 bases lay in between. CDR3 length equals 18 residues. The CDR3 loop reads CASSPGLGGGRSTDTQYF. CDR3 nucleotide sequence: TGTGCCAGCAGCCCCGGACTTGGGGGCGGGAGATCTACAGATACGCAGTATTTT.

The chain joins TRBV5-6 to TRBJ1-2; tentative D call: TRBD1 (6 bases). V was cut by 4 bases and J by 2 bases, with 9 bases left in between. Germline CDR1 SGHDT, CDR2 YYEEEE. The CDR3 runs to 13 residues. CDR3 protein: CASSVGTNYGYTF. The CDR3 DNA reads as TGTGCCAGCAGCGTGGGGACAAACTATGGCTACACCTTC.

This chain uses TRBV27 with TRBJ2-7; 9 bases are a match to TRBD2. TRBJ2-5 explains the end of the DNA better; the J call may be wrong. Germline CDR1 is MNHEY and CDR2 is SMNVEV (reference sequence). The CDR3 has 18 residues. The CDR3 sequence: CASSFRGGDRRIGETQYF. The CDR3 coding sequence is TGTGCCAGCAGTTTCCGCGGGGGGGATCGGAGGATCGGAGAGACCCAGTACTTC.

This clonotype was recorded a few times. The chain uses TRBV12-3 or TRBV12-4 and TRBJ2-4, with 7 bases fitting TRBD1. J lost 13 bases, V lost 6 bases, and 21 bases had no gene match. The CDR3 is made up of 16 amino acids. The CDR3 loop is CASSRQWTGPGREQYF. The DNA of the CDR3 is TGTGCCAGCAGCCGACAATGGACAGGTCCTGGGCGTGAGCAGTACTTC.